Below, 24 T cell receptor beta chains from the same sample are listed, as sequenced in a study of graft-versus-host responses after intestinal transplantation. Clones were read by immunoSEQ multiplex PCR, and TCRdb kept only the in-frame ones, dropping some. The table lists fewer than 85,000 clones, approximately 88% of them singletons. Their recognized antigens are unknown. The source material was unstimulated CD8+ T cells sorted from spleen or lymph node cells, sampled before intestinal transplant. These receptors were taken from a human donor who received an intestinal transplant.

The rearrangement joins TRBV6-1 to TRBJ1-2; 12 bases line up with TRBD1. V shed 4 bases and J 4 bases; nucleotides not matched to a gene: 16. Germline assignment: CDR1 MNHNS and CDR2 SASEGT. The length of the CDR3 is 19 residues. Written as DNA, the CDR3 is TGTGCCAGCAGTGTTCTACCCGGGACAGGGGGCGCAAATTTCTATGGCTACACCTTC. Amino acid sequence: CASSVLPGTGGANFYGYTF.

The chain joins TRBV4-2 to TRBJ2-7, with TRBD2 matching over 9 bases. Germline V CDR1 and CDR2: LGHNA, YNFKEQ. The CDR3 contains 18 residues. With 2 bases clipped from V and 2 bases from J, the junction kept 13 bases outside the gene matches. CDR3 protein: CASSQRPLTSGFTYEQYF. The CDR3 DNA reads TGTGCCAGCAGCCAAAGGCCCCTTACTAGCGGGTTTACCTACGAGCAGTACTTC.

This clone showed up just once. This sequence joins TRBV27 and TRBJ1-4, with TRBD1 as a possible D gene (5 bases). The CDR3 length is 16 residues. V was trimmed by 0 bases and J by 4 bases, leaving 12 bases between them. Per the germline V gene, CDR1 is MNHEY and CDR2 is SMNVEV (reference sequence). This chain's CDR3 is CASSLSTRDYNEKLFF. For the CDR3, the DNA is TGTGCCAGCAGTTTATCGACCAGGGATTATAATGAAAAACTGTTTTTT.

This clone appeared a single time. In nucleotides, the CDR3 is TGTGCCAGTAGCGGCGGACTAGATTACGAGCAGTACTTC. Its translation is CASSGGLDYEQYF. J is TRBJ2-7 and V is TRBV19; 7 bases are shared with TRBD2. Germline V gene data show CDR1 as LNHDA and CDR2 as SQIVND (reference sequence). This CDR3 is 13 amino acids long. Trimming cost V 6 bases and J 4 bases; bases outside gene matches: 6.

The chain is built from TRBV27 and TRBJ2-7, with a possible D match to TRBD1 (6 bases). CDR1 and CDR2 (germline): MNHEY, SMNVEV (reference sequence). Trimming left V 4 bases short and J 0 bases short, with 10 bases between. The CDR3 runs 14 residues. CDR3 nucleotide sequence: TGTGCCAGCAGTTCCGGGACACTCTCCTACGAGCAGTACTTC. Encoded protein: CASSSGTLSYEQYF.

This sequence joins TRBV5-1 and TRBJ2-7, with D possibly being TRBD1 (6 bases). The CDR3 length is 15 residues. V lost 1 base to trimming and J lost 0 bases, with 11 bases between them. Germline values: CDR1 SGHRS, CDR2 YFSETQ. In DNA form, the CDR3 reads TGCGCCAGCAGCTTGTCTGGGGGCGTCTCCTACGAGCAGTACTTC. This codes for CASSLSGGVSYEQYF.

This rearrangement joins TRBV9 to TRBJ2-3, with 8 bases that match TRBD2. The CDR3 is 16 amino acids. Trimming took 0 bases from V and 4 from J; bases not matched to a gene: 7. CDR1 is SGDLS and CDR2 is YYNGEE in the germline V gene. CDR3 sequence (DNA): TGTGCCAGCAGCGTAGCGGCGGGGGGAGAAGCAGATACGCAGTATTTT. This codes for CASSVAAGGEADTQYF.

V gene TRBV7-8 combines with J gene TRBJ1-2; 9 bases are a match to TRBD1. The germline V gene encodes CDR1 SGHVS and CDR2 FQNEAQ. V gave up 3 bases and J gave up 1 base; unmatched junction bases: 6. The CDR3 length is 16 residues. CDR3 residues: CASSFYRGRLNYGYTF. CDR3 in DNA: TGTGCCAGCAGCTTTTACAGGGGGCGCCTTAACTATGGCTACACCTTC.

The J gene is TRBJ1-4, the V gene TRBV6-1; TRBD1 matches at 7 bases. Trimming cost V 7 bases and J 0 bases; bases outside gene matches: 5. The CDR3 totals 15 residues. Germline V gene sequence: CDR1 MNHNS, CDR2 SASEGT. The CDR3 region is CASNGQAATNEKLFF. The CDR3 DNA reads as TGTGCCAGCAACGGACAGGCAGCAACTAATGAAAAACTGTTTTTT.

This clone was observed a handful of times. The chain recombines TRBV7-6 with TRBJ2-7; D is possibly TRBD2 (5 bases). V lost 1 base, J lost 6 bases, and 13 bases lay in between. Germline-derived CDR1 and CDR2 are SGHVS and FNYEAQ. The CDR3 is made up of 14 amino acids. Here the CDR3 reads CASSLERSLGEQYF. CDR3 bases: TGTGCCAGCAGCTTAGAGCGGTCTCTGGGCGAGCAGTACTTC.

V is TRBV5-1 and J is TRBJ2-7; possibly TRBD2 for D (6 bases). Germline-derived CDR1 and CDR2 are SGHRS and YFSETQ. Trimming stripped 3 bases from V and 0 bases from J, with 10 bases between. The CDR3 is 14 residues long. CDR3 amino acids: CASSSGVSSYEQYF. For the CDR3, the DNA is TGCGCCAGCAGCTCGGGAGTAAGCTCCTACGAGCAGTACTTC.

This clone was seen just once. The chain has TRBV5-1 and TRBJ2-5, with TRBD2 matching 8 bases. Germline V gene lookup returns CDR1 SGHRS and CDR2 YFSETQ. V trimming: 0 bases; J trimming: 1 base; junction bases outside the gene matches: 5. The CDR3 totals 16 residues. The CDR3 nucleotides read TGCGCCAGCAGCTTGGCCCTAGCGGGTGTCCAAGAGACCCAGTACTTC. Translation: CASSLALAGVQETQYF.

The gene calls are TRBV19 and TRBJ2-7; 10 nucleotides match TRBD1. V was pared by 4 bases and J by 3 bases, with 12 bases of the junction left unmatched. Germline V gives CDR1 LNHDA, CDR2 SQIVND (reference sequence). There are 17 residues in the CDR3. The CDR3 nucleotides read TGTGCCAGTAGTAACTTGACCGGGACAGGGGACCTCTACGAGCAGTACTTC. Encoded protein: CASSNLTGTGDLYEQYF.

Comment on this clone: A junction boundary mismatches the germline segment, possibly from a read error. The chain has TRBV5-7 and TRBJ2-1; no reliable D call. TRBV5-7 is classed as an ORF, of uncertain function. The CDR3 consists of 16 residues. This chain's CDR3 is CASSLAWLVGYTEQFF. CDR3 sequence (DNA): TGTGCCAGCAGCTTGGCTTGGCTAGTTGGGTACACTGAGCAGTTCTTC.

V gene TRBV10-1 combines with J gene TRBJ2-2; D might be TRBD1 (6 bases). Germline V gene lookup returns CDR1 WNHNN and CDR2 SYGVQD (reference sequence). The CDR3 loop spans 15 amino acids. Deletions cut 5 bases from V and 0 bases from J, with 10 bases between. CDR3 sequence: CASSLDSANTGELFF. The CDR3 DNA follows: TGCGCCAGCAGTCTGGACAGCGCGAACACCGGGGAGCTGTTTTTT.

This clone has a handful of counts. The chain uses TRBV29-1 and TRBJ1-2; a possible D gene is TRBD1 (6 bases). Germline lookup yields CDR1 SQVTM and CDR2 ANQGSEA. V lost 1 base to trimming and J lost 3 bases, with 12 bases between them. CDR3 size: 14 residues. The CDR3 protein is CSVEGRDKYYGYTF. The CDR3 DNA follows: TGCAGCGTTGAAGGAAGGGACAAGTACTATGGCTACACCTTC.

The rearrangement links TRBV4-1 to TRBJ2-1, with TRBD2 identical over 12 bases. The germline CDR1 and CDR2 sequences are MGHRA and YSYEKL. The V and J ends lost 4 bases and 8 bases, in that order; junction bases with no gene match: 12. The CDR3 totals 17 residues. The CDR3 sequence is CASSPRLAGVSFHEQFF. The CDR3 DNA reads TGCGCCAGCAGCCCCCGACTAGCGGGAGTCAGTTTCCATGAGCAGTTCTTC.

The V gene is TRBV6-5, the J gene TRBJ2-7, with 15 bases lining up with TRBD2. The CDR3 consists of 14 residues. CDR1 is MNHEY and CDR2 is SVGAGI in the germline V gene. The trim removed 8 bases at V and 9 bases at J, leaving 8 bases unmatched. CDR3 in amino acids: CASCGTSGRSMQYF. CDR3 nucleotides: TGTGCCAGCTGCGGGACTAGCGGGAGGAGCATGCAGTACTTC.

The chain is built from TRBV2 and TRBJ2-7, with D tentatively TRBD2 (5 bases). Germline V lookup: CDR1 SNHLY, CDR2 FYNNEI. The CDR3 totals 10 residues. The V end was cut by 8 bases, the J end by 7 bases, with 9 bases between. CDR3 sequence: CASASGEQYF. The CDR3 nucleotides are TGTGCCAGCGCTTCGGGAGAGCAGTACTTC.

The V call is TRBV28, the J call TRBJ2-7; D might be TRBD2 (5 bases). Germline-derived CDR1 and CDR2 are MDHEN and SYDVKM. V was cut by 5 bases and J by 3 bases, with 14 bases left in between. The CDR3 is 14 residues long. CDR3 residues: CASSKASRNYEQYF. The CDR3 nucleotides read TGTGCCAGCAGTAAAGCTAGCCGGAACTACGAGCAGTACTTC.

The V and J genes are TRBV27 and TRBJ2-1; 9 bases fit TRBD2. V lost 2 bases and J lost 2; bases outside the gene matches: 10. Germline V gene data show CDR1 as MNHEY and CDR2 as SMNVEV (reference sequence). The CDR3 sequence is 18 residues long. CDR3 DNA: TGTGCCAGCAGTTTAGGGGGTCGACTAGCGGCGGCCTACAATGAGCAGTTCTTC. As protein: CASSLGGRLAAAYNEQFF.

The chain uses TRBV7-8 and TRBJ2-5, with a tentative D call TRBD2 (6 bases). V shed 1 base and J shed 2 bases, with 11 bases lying between them. The CDR3 runs to 15 residues. Looked up from germline, CDR1 is SGHVS and CDR2 is FQNEAQ. CDR3 residues: CASSLVLAIQETQYF. The CDR3 DNA reads as TGTGCCAGCAGCTTAGTTCTAGCGATACAAGAGACCCAGTACTTC.

V is TRBV5-1 and J is TRBJ2-7; 7 nucleotides agree with TRBD1. The CDR3 has 18 residues. Germline CDR1 and CDR2: SGHRS and YFSETQ. The V gene end was trimmed by 4 bases and the J gene end by 2 bases; junction bases not matched to a gene: 18. The CDR3: CASSPTRAGGRGTYEQYF. Written as DNA, the CDR3 is TGCGCCAGCAGCCCGACCAGAGCAGGGGGACGCGGAACCTACGAGCAGTACTTC. Supplemented by reference TRBV5-1 and TRBJ2-7, the full variable domain reads KAGVTQTPRYLIKTRGQQVTLSCSPISGHRSVSWYQQTPGQGLQFLFEYFSETQRNKGNFPGRFSGRQFSNSRSEMNVSTLELGDSALYLCASSPTRAGGRGTYEQYFGPGTRLTVT.

CDR3 protein: CASSGGTGPNEKLFF. CDR3 nucleotides: TGTGCCAGCAGCGGAGGGACAGGGCCTAATGAAAAACTGTTTTTT. This chain joins TRBV7-9 and TRBJ1-4; 9 bases fit TRBD1. The V gene end was trimmed by 5 bases and the J gene end by 3 bases; junction bases not matched to a gene: 4. This CDR3 is 15 amino acids long. Per the germline V gene, CDR1 is SEHNR and CDR2 is FQNEAQ (reference sequence). Based on the CDR3 plus reference TRBV7-9 and TRBJ1-4, the full variable domain is DTGVSQNPRHKITKRGQNVTFRCDPISEHNRLYWYRQTLGQGPEFLTYFQNEAQLEKSRLLSDRFSAERPKGSFSTLEIQRTEQGDSAMYLCASSGGTGPNEKLFFGSGTQLSVL.